Given below is one T cell receptor (beta chain) in context. Healthy bone marrow donors made up the donors. Deletions cut 6 bases from V and 0 bases from J, with 5 bases between. Germline CDR1 MNHEY, CDR2 SVGAGI. The CDR3 extends over 12 amino acids. This entry belongs to a study of cytomegalovirus exposure and HLA in healthy donors. Study-wide context: A previous analysis identified 90 million to 140 million unique TCR beta sequences derived from 180 million or so T cells.

13 Jbeta primers and 60 Vbeta primers were used for the PCR. The method was immunoSEQ multiplex PCR; TCRdb's version includes in-frame clones alone and lacks a portion of them. The table includes about 100,000 clones, over 60% detected once. The sequence was collected from a female donor in good health and CMV-seropositive. The gene calls are TRBV6-5 and TRBJ1-2; no definite D call. What was sequenced was PBMCs. CDR3 bases: TGTGCCAGCAGGGGCACTAACTATGGCTACACCTTC. The encoded protein is CASRGTNYGYTF.